The present entry profiles one T cell receptor (beta chain) with its context. Other DNA sequences in the sample encode the same CDR3. Methods used by the authors: Counts of nucleated cells, estimated from reference gene primer amplification, were obtained. The method was immunoSEQ multiplex PCR; TCRdb's version includes in-frame clones alone and lacks a portion of them. D and trimming were read from the DNA, whereas the V and J calls and clone size are those reported in that table. The sample lists about 250,000 clones, roughly nine tenths occurring once. Trimming shortened V by 3 bases and J by 3 bases, and 6 bases separated the two germline ends. CDR1 is MDHEN, CDR2 SYDVKM, per germline. The CDR3 has 13 amino acids. The data were obtained in a study of blood T cell repertoires in COVID-19. Overall study context: Some COVID-19 samples were acute and others convalescent; all came from the United States, Italy and Spain. The analysed material was cDNA or gDNA that came from T cells, B-cell-depleted T cells, or PBMCs.

The chain couples TRBV28 to TRBJ1-3; a possible D gene is TRBD1 (6 bases). This sequence originates from a man younger than 30 with active or convalescent COVID-19. The sample comprised peripheral blood. CDR3 loop: CASSFRGGNTIYF. The CDR3 bases are TGTGCCAGCAGTTTCAGGGGTGGAAACACCATATATTTT.